A selection of T cell receptor beta chains follows, all from one sample in a study of T cells in tuberculosis. Sequencing was performed with immunoSEQ multiplex PCR; in TCRdb, only in-frame clones are kept and a portion is missing. This table holds around 60,000 clones, 81% found once. Sample: CD1b-GMM tetramer-negative cells sorted from PBMCs. These receptors all stem from an adult woman with latent tuberculosis. CDR3s leave out the opening cysteine and the closing phenylalanine or tryptophan. Where a row states a size, it is once, few, many or the class of an expanded clone; other rows omit it.

cdr3_aa,clone_size,v_call
ASSHGRLNGGELF,-,TRBV4-1
ASSQEQGPYGYT,-,TRBV4-3
ASSTNRGTEAF,-,TRBV18
ASYPAGVAGELF,-,TRBV5-1
ASSLRGRPLYYEQY,once,TRBV27
ASSGYRQGDEKLF,-,TRBV25-1
ASGLVLDRGRASNTEAF,-,TRBV12-5
ASSPPLQGLHEQY,-,TRBV28
ASSWAGDSGNTIY,-,TRBV5-1
ASRIVTSGANTGELF,once,TRBV5-1
ASSFILGSNSPLH,few,TRBV28
ASSGQGNTEAF,-,TRBV6-6
ASSPPLGSGRDTQY,few,TRBV4-1
ASSTGISETQY,-,TRBV19
ASSPLRISGRMEQF,-,TRBV14
ASSLRTGDGGGELF,-,TRBV5-1
ASRTGGGGNTIY,-,TRBV28
ASSLDRGHGNEQF,-,TRBV5-4
ASRTGLKEKLF,few,TRBV30
ASSEGQGGYGYT,-,TRBV7-9
ASSTGQGYNEQF,-,TRBV19
ASSIQGGNQPQH,-,TRBV19
ASSFAGQETQY,few,TRBV11-3
AIRGQGGTGELF,once,TRBV10-3
ASRLLPDSGSYNEQF,-,TRBV5-1
ASSVGGRALIGELF,-,TRBV6-1
ASSLSGGSTGELF,-,TRBV7-8
ASSLAGTSGGAGEQF,-,TRBV28
ASSLVSDEQF,-,TRBV7-9
ASSLAGQGENYEQY,-,TRBV7-2
SVVGASTGELF,-,TRBV29-1
ASSLDGTTHRYT,-,TRBV5-1
ASSLVRDRRDGYT,-,TRBV5-6
ASSPQGGLYEQY,few,TRBV7-6
AWTHGRDRGYT,-,TRBV30
ASSSRDRRHEKLF,-,TRBV7-8
ASSRTGQGYT,-,TRBV6-5
ASSIRLNREGEQF,-,TRBV7-9
ASSAYRGSYEQY,-,TRBV19
ASSIRVVRVNTEAF,-,TRBV19
SAKSAGLGNTIY,-,TRBV29-1